This T cell receptor (beta chain) was captured in a study of early stage breast cancer tumors. Findings of the study overall: Enriched TCRB sequences shared across patients were mostly commonly generated sequences. Tumors had roughly 2.5-fold higher T cell density than normal breast. Blood repertoires resembled normal breast more than tumor.

Clones were sequenced by immunoSEQ multiplex PCR, and TCRdb holds only the in-frame ones, with some missing. The data hold 28,000 or so clones, with approximately 70% observed a single time. Turning to this clone: The antigen remains unidentified.

The V end lost 2 bases, the J end lost 2 bases, and 9 bases lay between the germline ends. Germline assignment: CDR1 KGHSH and CDR2 LQKENI. The CDR3 contains 15 residues. This receptor was obtained from a person aged 40-50 years with breast cancer. V is TRBV18 and J is TRBJ2-2; D is perhaps TRBD2 (6 bases). Sequenced material: blood. CDR3 sequence (DNA): TGTGCCAGCTCACCAGGTAGCGGAAACACCGGGGAGCTGTTTTTT. It specifies CASSPGSGNTGELFF.